This T cell receptor (beta chain) was documented in a study of blood T cell repertoires in COVID-19. Study-wide context: Sources were T cells, B-cell-depleted T cells, or PBMCs; the material itself was cDNA or gDNA.

Authors' analysis steps: Cell counts per sample came from amplifying reference gene primers. Measured with immunoSEQ multiplex PCR; TCRdb has only the in-frame clones, and not every one. The DNA was the basis for D and trimming; V, J and clone size are from that table. The sample holds 200,000 to 300,000 clones, about 80% seen once. Germline CDR1 and CDR2: KGHDR and SFDVKD. This CDR3 has 17 residues. The V and J ends lost 4 bases and 4 bases, in that order; junction bases with no gene match: 9. The receptor was isolated from an elderly woman with acute or convalescent COVID-19. This chain uses TRBV24-1 with TRBJ2-1, with 10 bases fitting TRBD1. Sequenced sample: peripheral blood. The CDR3, as DNA: TGTGCCACCAGTGACTCCCCCAGGACAGGGGGGTACAATGAGCAGTTCTTC. This encodes CATSDSPRTGGYNEQFF.